This TCR beta chain stems from a study of blood T cell repertoires in COVID-19. Study in general: Researchers got acute and convalescent COVID-19 samples from the United States, Italy and Spain. PBMCs, B-cell-depleted T cells, or T cells provided the cDNA or gDNA that made up the material.

As handled by the study authors: Quantification of nucleated cells was approximated via reference gene primer amplification. Only in-frame clones appear in the TCRdb table, and some are missing; sequencing was by immunoSEQ multiplex PCR. V and J calls and clone size come straight from that table; D and trimming were deduced from the DNA. The sample gives fewer than 300,000 clones, approximately 81% of which show up once; roughly 2.9% is in the top ten. Trimming stripped 5 bases from V and 6 bases from J, with 20 bases between. The CDR3 extends over 15 amino acids. Germline V gene sequence: CDR1 SGHTA, CDR2 FQGTGA.

Sequenced: peripheral blood. This sequence was found in a woman aged 60 to 75 with active or convalescent COVID-19. This chain joins TRBV7-3 and TRBJ2-7; the D gene is possibly TRBD2 (5 bases). CDR3 bases: TGTGCCAGCAGCGTCTCGGGGTGGATGATGAGCGAGCAGTACTTC. Translating gives CASSVSGWMMSEQYF.